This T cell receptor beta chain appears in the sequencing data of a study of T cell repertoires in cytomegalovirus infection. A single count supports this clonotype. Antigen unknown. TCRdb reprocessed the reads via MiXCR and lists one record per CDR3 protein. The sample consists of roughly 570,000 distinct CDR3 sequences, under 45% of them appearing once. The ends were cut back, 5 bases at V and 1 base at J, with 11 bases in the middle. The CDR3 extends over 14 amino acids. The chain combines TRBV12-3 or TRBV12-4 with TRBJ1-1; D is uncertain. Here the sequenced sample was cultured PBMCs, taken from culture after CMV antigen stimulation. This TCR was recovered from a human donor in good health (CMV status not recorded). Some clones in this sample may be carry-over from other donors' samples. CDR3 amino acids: CASSPRVSNTEAFF. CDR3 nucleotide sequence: TGTGCCAGCAGTCCCCGGGTTTCGAACACTGAAGCTTTCTTT.